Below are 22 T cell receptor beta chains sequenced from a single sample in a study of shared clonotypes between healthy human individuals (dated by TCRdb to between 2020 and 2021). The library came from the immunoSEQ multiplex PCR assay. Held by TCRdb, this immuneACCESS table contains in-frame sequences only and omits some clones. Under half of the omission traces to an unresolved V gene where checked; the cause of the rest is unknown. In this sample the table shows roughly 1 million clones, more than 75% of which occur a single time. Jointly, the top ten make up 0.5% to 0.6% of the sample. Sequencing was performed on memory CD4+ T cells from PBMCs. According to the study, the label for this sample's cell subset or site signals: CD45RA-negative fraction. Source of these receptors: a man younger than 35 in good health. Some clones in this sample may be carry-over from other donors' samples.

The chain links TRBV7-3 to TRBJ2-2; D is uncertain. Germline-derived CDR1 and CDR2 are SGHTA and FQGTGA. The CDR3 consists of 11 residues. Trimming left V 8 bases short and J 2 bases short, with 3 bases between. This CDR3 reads CASSNTGELFF. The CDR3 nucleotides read TGTGCCAGCTCAAACACCGGGGAGCTGTTTTTT.

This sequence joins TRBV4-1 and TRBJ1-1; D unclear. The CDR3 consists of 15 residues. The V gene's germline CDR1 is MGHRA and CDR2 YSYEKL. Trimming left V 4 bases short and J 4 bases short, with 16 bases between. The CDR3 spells CASSRLETPSTEAFF. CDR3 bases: TGCGCCAGCAGCCGATTAGAGACCCCCAGCACTGAAGCTTTCTTT.

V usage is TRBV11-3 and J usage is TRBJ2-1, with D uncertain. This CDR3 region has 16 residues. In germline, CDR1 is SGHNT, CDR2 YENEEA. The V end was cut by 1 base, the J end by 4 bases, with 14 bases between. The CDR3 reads CASSLGFAPLYNEQFF. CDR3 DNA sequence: TGTGCCAGCAGCTTAGGGTTCGCACCTCTATACAATGAGCAGTTCTTC.

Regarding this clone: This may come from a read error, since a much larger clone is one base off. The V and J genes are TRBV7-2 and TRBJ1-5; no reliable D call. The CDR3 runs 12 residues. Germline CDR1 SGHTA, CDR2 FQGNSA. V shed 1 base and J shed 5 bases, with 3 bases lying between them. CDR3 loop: CASSLDHQPQHF. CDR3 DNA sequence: TGTGCCAGCAGCTTAGATCATCAGCCCCAGCATTTT.

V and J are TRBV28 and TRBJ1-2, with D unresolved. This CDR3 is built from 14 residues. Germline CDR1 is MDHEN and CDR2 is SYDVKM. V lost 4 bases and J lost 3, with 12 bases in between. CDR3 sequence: CASSSTATDYGYTF. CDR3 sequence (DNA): TGTGCCAGCAGTTCTACAGCCACGGACTATGGCTACACCTTC.

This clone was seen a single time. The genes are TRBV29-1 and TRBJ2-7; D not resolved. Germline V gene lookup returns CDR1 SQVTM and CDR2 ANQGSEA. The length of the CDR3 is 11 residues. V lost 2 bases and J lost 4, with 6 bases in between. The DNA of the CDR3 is TGCAGCGTTGAACCCCCATACGAGCAGTACTTC. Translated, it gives CSVEPPYEQYF.

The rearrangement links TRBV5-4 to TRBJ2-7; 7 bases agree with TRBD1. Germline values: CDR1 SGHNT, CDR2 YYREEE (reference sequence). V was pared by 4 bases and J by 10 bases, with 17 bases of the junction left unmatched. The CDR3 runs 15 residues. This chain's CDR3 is CASSLRGQDLRGQYF. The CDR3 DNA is TGTGCCAGCAGCCTTAGGGGGCAGGACCTCCGCGGACAGTACTTC.

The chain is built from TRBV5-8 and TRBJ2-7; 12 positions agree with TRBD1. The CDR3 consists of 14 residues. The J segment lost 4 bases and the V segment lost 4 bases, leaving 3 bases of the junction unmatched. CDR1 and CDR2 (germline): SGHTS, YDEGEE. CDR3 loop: CASSTGQGAYEQYF. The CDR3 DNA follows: TGTGCCAGCAGCACGGGACAGGGGGCTTACGAGCAGTACTTC.

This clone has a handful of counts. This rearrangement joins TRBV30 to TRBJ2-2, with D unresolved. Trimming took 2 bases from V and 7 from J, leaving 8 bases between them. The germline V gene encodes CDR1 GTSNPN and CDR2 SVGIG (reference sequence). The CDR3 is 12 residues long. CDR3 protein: CAWSPTVGELFF. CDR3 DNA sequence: TGTGCCTGGAGTCCCACCGTCGGGGAGCTGTTTTTT.

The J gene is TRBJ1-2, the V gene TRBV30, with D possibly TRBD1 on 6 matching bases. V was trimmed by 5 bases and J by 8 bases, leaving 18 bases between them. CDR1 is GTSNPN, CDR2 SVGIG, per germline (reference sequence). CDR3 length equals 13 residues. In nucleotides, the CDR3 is TGTGCCTGGGGTGGACAGCTTCTTGCCGGCTACACCTTC. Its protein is CAWGGQLLAGYTF.

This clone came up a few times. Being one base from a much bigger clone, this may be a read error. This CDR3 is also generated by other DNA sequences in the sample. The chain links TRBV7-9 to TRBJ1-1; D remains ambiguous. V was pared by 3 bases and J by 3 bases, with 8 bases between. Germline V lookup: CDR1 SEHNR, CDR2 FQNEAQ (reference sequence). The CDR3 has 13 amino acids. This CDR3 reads CASSLTGDTEAFF. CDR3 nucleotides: TGTGCCAGCAGCTTGACCGGGGACACTGAAGCTTTCTTT. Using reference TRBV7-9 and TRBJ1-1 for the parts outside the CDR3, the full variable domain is DTGVSQNPRHKITKRGQNVTFRCDPISEHNRLYWYRQTLGQGPEFLTYFQNEAQLEKSRLLSDRFSAERPKGSFSTLEIQRTEQGDSAMYLCASSLTGDTEAFFGQGTRLTVV.

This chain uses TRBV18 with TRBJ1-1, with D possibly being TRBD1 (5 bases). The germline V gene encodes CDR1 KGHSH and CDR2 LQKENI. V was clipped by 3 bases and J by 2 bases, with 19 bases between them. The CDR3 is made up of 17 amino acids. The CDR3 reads CASSPIPGRWANTEAFF. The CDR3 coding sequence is TGTGCCAGCTCACCGATTCCGGGACGGTGGGCCAACACTGAAGCTTTCTTT.

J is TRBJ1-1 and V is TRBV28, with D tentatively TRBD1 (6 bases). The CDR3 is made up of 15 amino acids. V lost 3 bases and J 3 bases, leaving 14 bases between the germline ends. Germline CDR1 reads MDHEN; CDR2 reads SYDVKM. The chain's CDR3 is CASSFPRTDYTEAFF. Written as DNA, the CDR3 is TGTGCCAGCAGTTTCCCTAGGACAGACTACACTGAAGCTTTCTTT.

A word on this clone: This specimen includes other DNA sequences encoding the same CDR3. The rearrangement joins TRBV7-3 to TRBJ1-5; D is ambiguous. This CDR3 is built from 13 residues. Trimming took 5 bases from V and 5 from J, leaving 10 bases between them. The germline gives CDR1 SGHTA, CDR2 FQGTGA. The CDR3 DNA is TGTGCCAGCAGCCTGAGCGGGGATCAGCCCCAGCATTTT. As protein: CASSLSGDQPQHF.

CDR3: CASSYFGRQRSNQPQHF. As DNA, the CDR3 is TGTGCCAGCAGTTATTTTGGTCGGCAGAGGAGCAATCAGCCCCAGCATTTT. The chain carries TRBV28 and TRBJ1-5, with D unresolved. V dropped 4 bases and J dropped 1 base, with 17 bases sitting between them. The length of the CDR3 is 17 residues. Germline CDR1 is MDHEN and CDR2 is SYDVKM.

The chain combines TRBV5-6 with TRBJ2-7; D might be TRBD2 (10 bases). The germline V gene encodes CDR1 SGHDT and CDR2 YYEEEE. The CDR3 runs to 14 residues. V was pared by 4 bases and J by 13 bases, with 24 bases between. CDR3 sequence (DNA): TGTGCCAGCAGCAACAGGGGGCTAGCGGGAGTTGGATACTTC. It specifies CASSNRGLAGVGYF.

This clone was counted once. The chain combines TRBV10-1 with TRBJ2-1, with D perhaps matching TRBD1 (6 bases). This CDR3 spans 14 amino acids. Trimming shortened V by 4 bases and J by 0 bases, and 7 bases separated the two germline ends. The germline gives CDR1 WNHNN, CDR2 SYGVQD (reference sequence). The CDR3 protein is CASSADSSYNEQFF. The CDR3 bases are TGCGCCAGCAGTGCGGACAGCTCCTACAATGAGCAGTTCTTC.

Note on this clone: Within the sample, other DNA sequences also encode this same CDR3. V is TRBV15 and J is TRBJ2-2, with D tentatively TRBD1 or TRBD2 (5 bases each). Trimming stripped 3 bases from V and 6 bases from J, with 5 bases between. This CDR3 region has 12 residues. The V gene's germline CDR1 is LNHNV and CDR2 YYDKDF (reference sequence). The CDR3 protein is CATSRGAGELFF. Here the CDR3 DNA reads TGTGCCACCAGCAGGGGGGCCGGGGAGCTGTTTTTT.

The CDR3 coding sequence is TGTGCCAGCAGTGAAGCCGGCAGGGACGGGCAGCCCCAGCATTTT. It translates to CASSEAGRDGQPQHF. This chain joins TRBV2 and TRBJ1-5, with a weak D call TRBD1 (5 bases). V gave up 0 bases and J gave up 7 bases, with 13 bases separating them. Germline CDR1 SNHLY, CDR2 FYNNEI. This CDR3 has 15 residues.

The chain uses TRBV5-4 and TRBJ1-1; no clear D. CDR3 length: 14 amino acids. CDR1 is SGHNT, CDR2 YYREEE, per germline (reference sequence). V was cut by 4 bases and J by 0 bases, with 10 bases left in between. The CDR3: CASSRAGMNTEAFF. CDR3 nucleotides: TGTGCCAGCAGCCGAGCGGGCATGAACACTGAAGCTTTCTTT.

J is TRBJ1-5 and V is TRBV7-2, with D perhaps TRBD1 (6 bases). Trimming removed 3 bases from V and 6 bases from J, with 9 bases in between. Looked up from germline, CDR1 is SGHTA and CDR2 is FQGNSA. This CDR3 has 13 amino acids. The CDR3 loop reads CASSFTGSQPQHF. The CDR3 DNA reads TGTGCCAGCAGCTTTACAGGGTCTCAGCCCCAGCATTTT.

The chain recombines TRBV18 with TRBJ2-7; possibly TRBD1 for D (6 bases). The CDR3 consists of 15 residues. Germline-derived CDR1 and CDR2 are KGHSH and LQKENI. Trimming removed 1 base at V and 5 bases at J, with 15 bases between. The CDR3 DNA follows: TGTGCCAGCTCACCACGGAACAGGGATTCAAACGAGCAGTACTTC. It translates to CASSPRNRDSNEQYF.